This T cell receptor beta chain originates from a study of blood T cell repertoires in COVID-19. The wider study: Samples of COVID-19 (acute and convalescent) were obtained from the United States, Italy and Spain.

Participant ages covered roughly 18 to 89 years across about two dozen US areas. Assignments of participants to cohorts depended upon their own reported clinical history. In the source study's methods: Quantification of nucleated cells was approximated via reference gene primer amplification. Sequencing was performed with immunoSEQ multiplex PCR; in TCRdb, only in-frame clones are kept and a portion is missing. V and J calls and clone size are as listed in that table; D and trimming were resolved from the DNA. Of fewer than 500,000 clones listed, more than 75% were seen once; the top ten hold 1% to 1.5%. V lost 5 bases to trimming and J lost 0 bases, with 13 bases between them. The CDR3 sequence is 14 residues long. The germline gives CDR1 GTSNPN, CDR2 SVGIG (reference sequence).

The genes are TRBV30 and TRBJ1-2; possible D gene TRBD1, 5 bases. The sequence derives from a man aged 25 to 45 who had recovered from COVID-19. Sequenced input: PBMCs or T cells enriched from blood (not recorded which). This chain's CDR3 is CAWHAGVTNYGYTF. CDR3 nucleotides: TGTGCCTGGCACGCGGGGGTGACTAACTATGGCTACACCTTC.